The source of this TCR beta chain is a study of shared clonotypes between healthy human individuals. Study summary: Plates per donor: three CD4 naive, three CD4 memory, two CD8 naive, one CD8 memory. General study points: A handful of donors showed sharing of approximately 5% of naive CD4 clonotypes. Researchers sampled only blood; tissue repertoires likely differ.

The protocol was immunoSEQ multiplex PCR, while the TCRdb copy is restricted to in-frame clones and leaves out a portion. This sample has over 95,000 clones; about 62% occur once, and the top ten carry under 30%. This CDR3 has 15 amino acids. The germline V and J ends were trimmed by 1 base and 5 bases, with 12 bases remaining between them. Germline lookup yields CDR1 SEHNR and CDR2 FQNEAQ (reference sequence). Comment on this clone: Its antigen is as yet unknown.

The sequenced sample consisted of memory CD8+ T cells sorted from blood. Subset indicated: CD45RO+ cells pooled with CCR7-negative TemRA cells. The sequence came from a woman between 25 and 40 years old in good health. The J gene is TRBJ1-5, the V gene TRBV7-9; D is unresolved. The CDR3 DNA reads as TGTGCCAGCAGCTTAGATACGTGGGGAGATCAGCCCCAGCATTTT. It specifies CASSLDTWGDQPQHF.